This entry features one T cell receptor beta chain sequence. Its antigen is unknown. The data are from a study of cytomegalovirus exposure and HLA in healthy donors. V was trimmed by 5 bases and J by 4 bases, leaving 11 bases between them. The CDR3 is made up of 14 amino acids. Germline CDR1 is SGHVS and CDR2 is FQNEAQ. Study observations and caveats: The authors enumerated over 150 TCR beta chains as linked to cytomegalovirus. A later analysis linked a missense variant in DCLRE1C to the trimming of TCR beta V and J genes.

The PCR employed 60 Vbeta primers together with 13 Jbeta primers. Libraries were prepared by immunoSEQ multiplex PCR; TCRdb keeps only in-frame clonotypes and omits some of them. The top ten hold less than 3% of the sample, which has roughly 200,000 clones, around 77% seen once. Sequencing was carried out using PBMCs. The receptor was isolated from a woman between 25 and 40 years old in good health and CMV-seronegative. The gene calls are TRBV7-8 and TRBJ2-2, with a tentative D call TRBD1 (5 bases). The CDR3 protein is CASSPGSFTGELFF. The CDR3 DNA is TGTGCCAGCAGCCCAGGGTCTTTCACCGGGGAGCTGTTTTTT.